One and the same sample provided the 27 T cell receptor beta chains below, sequenced in a study of regulatory T cells in long-lasting Graves disease. Through Arm-PCR of CDR3 regions and iRepertoire HTBI primers, TCR beta libraries were built. TCRdb used MiXCR to reprocess the multiplex PCR reads, holding one entry per CDR3 protein. The table records some 460,000 distinct CDR3 sequences, 15% to 20% of them present only once. Time point of the sample: newly diagnosed GD, antithyroid drugs for less than 3 months. TCR sequences were obtained from RNA taken from PBMCs. The same sample was also used in a study of T cells in Graves' hyperthyroidism and ophthalmopathy.

The sample here was peripheral blood mononuclear cells (PBMCs), taken at new diagnosis, from a patient treated with antithyroid drugs. The receptors derive from a man aged 40-49 years with Graves disease.

V gene TRBV20-1 combines with J gene TRBJ2-1; 11 positions match TRBD2. Germline CDR1 reads DFQATT; CDR2 reads SNEGSKA (reference sequence). This CDR3 is built from 17 residues. V lost 3 bases to trimming and J lost 0 bases; unmatched junction nucleotides: 7. CDR3 protein: CSARVTSGRSSYNEQFF. In nucleotides, the CDR3 is TGCAGTGCTAGGGTAACTAGCGGGAGAAGCTCCTACAATGAGCAGTTCTTC.

Remarks on this clonotype: A much bigger clone sits one base away, suggesting this may be a read error. The chain couples TRBV5-1 to TRBJ1-4; D ambiguous. The CDR3 contains 14 residues. CDR1 is SGHRS and CDR2 is YFSETQ in the germline V gene. In nucleotides, the CDR3 is TGCGCCAGCAGAGCCGGACGGAATAATGAAAAACCGTTTTTT. Its translation is CASRAGRNNEKPFF.

This clonotype was picked up many times. The V call is TRBV3-1, the J call TRBJ2-3; a possible D gene is TRBD1 (6 bases). The CDR3 totals 16 residues. V was clipped by 1 base and J by 3 bases, with 14 bases between them. Germline CDR1 is LGHDT and CDR2 is YNNKEL (reference sequence). CDR3 region: CASSQVLGGATDTQYF. CDR3 sequence (DNA): TGTGCCAGCAGCCAAGTTTTAGGGGGAGCAACAGATACGCAGTATTTT.

There are a few counts of this clonotype. The chain has TRBV20-1 and TRBJ2-1; perhaps TRBD2 as D (6 bases). This CDR3 is built from 17 residues. Germline V gene sequence: CDR1 DFQATT, CDR2 SNEGSKA (reference sequence). With 5 bases removed from V and 0 bases from J, the gap between germline ends came to 20 bases. The CDR3 DNA reads TGCAGTGCTCCGCGTTTCCATAGCGGCAGCTCCTACAATGAGCAGTTCTTC. Translated: CSAPRFHSGSSYNEQFF.

The chain has TRBV5-1 and TRBJ1-5, with a possible D match to TRBD1 (6 bases). There are 14 residues in the CDR3. Germline values: CDR1 SGHRS, CDR2 YFSETQ. V shed 4 bases and J shed 9 bases, with 17 bases lying between them. The CDR3 DNA reads TGCGCCAGCAGCGCAGGGGCGGCTGCTGGGCCCCAGCATTTT. This encodes CASSAGAAAGPQHF. The full variable domain, completed using reference TRBV5-1 and TRBJ1-5, is KAGVTQTPRYLIKTRGQQVTLSCSPISGHRSVSWYQQTPGQGLQFLFEYFSETQRNKGNFPGRFSGRQFSNSRSEMNVSTLELGDSALYLCASSAGAAAGPQHFGDGTRLSIL.

This clonotype showed up just a few times. The chain is built from TRBV5-1 and TRBJ2-1; D unresolved. V was shortened by 0 bases and J by 2 bases, with 9 bases between the two germline ends. Germline CDR1 reads SGHRS; CDR2 reads YFSETQ. There are 15 residues in the CDR3. CDR3 in DNA: TGCGCCAGCAGCTTGGACGGGTCAGCCTACAATGAGCAGTTCTTC. The encoded protein is CASSLDGSAYNEQFF.

This clonotype was observed many times. The genes are TRBV12-3 or TRBV12-4 and TRBJ2-3, with TRBD2 matching over 7 bases. The ends lost 8 bases at V and 3 bases at J; junction bases unmatched: 8. The CDR3 covers 14 residues. CDR3 bases: TGTGCCAGCCAGCGGGTACTAGCGACAGATACGCAGTATTTT. Protein: CASQRVLATDTQYF.

In its sample, this clonotype was seen many times. This rearrangement joins TRBV5-1 to TRBJ2-3; TRBD1 matches 8 bases. This CDR3 comprises 16 residues. V shed 4 bases and J 2 bases; nucleotides not matched to a gene: 9. Germline V gene sequence: CDR1 SGHRS, CDR2 YFSETQ. The CDR3 is CASSKTGDPITDTQYF. The CDR3 nucleotides are TGCGCCAGCAGCAAGACAGGGGACCCTATCACAGATACGCAGTATTTT.

This clonotype was observed many times. V usage is TRBV20-1 and J usage is TRBJ2-1, with D maybe TRBD1 (7 bases). V lost 0 bases and J 3 bases, leaving 15 bases between the germline ends. The germline V gene encodes CDR1 DFQATT and CDR2 SNEGSKA (reference sequence). The CDR3 runs to 16 residues. CDR3 nucleotide sequence: TGCAGTGCTAGAGATTCAAGGCAGGGGGGCTACAATGAGCAGTTCTTC. Residues: CSARDSRQGGYNEQFF.

This clonotype has at least ten counts. The chain carries TRBV6-1 and TRBJ1-2; possibly TRBD1 for D (5 bases). Germline lookup yields CDR1 MNHNS and CDR2 SASEGT. Trimming took 10 bases from V and 4 from J, leaving 16 bases between them. This CDR3 is 13 amino acids long. Here the CDR3 DNA reads TGTGCCATCCTTGGGTGGGGGGGCTATGGCTACACCTTC. It specifies CAILGWGGYGYTF.

This clonotype came up many times. The CDR3 nucleotides are TGTGCCAGCAGTCGAGTAAAGCGACCGTACGGGGAGACCCAGTACTTC. Translation gives CASSRVKRPYGETQYF. This sequence joins TRBV11-2 and TRBJ2-5, with D unclear. CDR1 and CDR2 (germline): SGHAT, FQNNGV. CDR3 length equals 16 residues. The V end was cut by 6 bases, the J end by 5 bases, with 22 bases between.

The J gene is TRBJ2-5, the V gene TRBV2; TRBD2 agrees at 10 bases. The germline V gene encodes CDR1 SNHLY and CDR2 FYNNEI. With V trimmed by 6 bases and J by 2 bases, 6 bases remained unmatched. The CDR3 runs to 15 residues. This CDR3 is CASSLAGGAQETQYF. Here the CDR3 DNA reads TGTGCCAGCAGCTTAGCGGGAGGAGCTCAAGAGACCCAGTACTTC.

This clonotype showed up many times. V and J are TRBV2 and TRBJ1-1, with 10 bases identical to TRBD1. Germline V lookup: CDR1 SNHLY, CDR2 FYNNEI. V was pared by 6 bases and J by 8 bases, with 9 bases of the junction left unmatched. The CDR3 has 14 amino acids. The CDR3 bases are TGTGCCAGCAGGACCATCGGGACAGGGGCGGAAGCTTTCTTT. Amino acids: CASRTIGTGAEAFF. Full variable domain (outside the CDR3, taken from reference TRBV2 and TRBJ1-1): EPEVTQTPSHQVTQMGQEVILRCVPISNHLYFYWYRQILGQKVEFLVSFYNNEISEKSEIFDDQFSVERPDGSNFTLKIRSTKLEDSAMYFCASRTIGTGAEAFFGQGTRLTVV.

This clonotype was seen just once. A much larger clone differs by one base, so this may be a read error. The chain recombines TRBV11-2 with TRBJ2-5, with 14 bases that match TRBD2. Trimming removed 5 bases from V and 12 bases from J; junction bases left unmatched: 11. CDR3 size: 15 residues. The V gene's germline CDR1 is SGHAT and CDR2 FQNNGV. In DNA, the CDR3 is TGTGCCAGCAGCCCCCCGGGACTAGCGGGAGTACTTAAGTACTTC. The encoded protein is CASSPPGLAGVLKYF.

The chain is built from TRBV29-1 and TRBJ1-1, with 9 nucleotides matching TRBD1. Looked up from germline, CDR1 is SQVTM and CDR2 is ANQGSEA. The CDR3 covers 14 residues. The V segment lost 7 bases and the J segment 3 bases; nucleotides outside the gene matches: 9. The CDR3 protein is CSDLQGALDTEAFF. CDR3 nucleotide sequence: TGCAGCGACTTACAGGGGGCGCTGGACACTGAAGCTTTCTTT.

This clonotype was seen more than once but under ten times. The chain recombines TRBV20-1 with TRBJ2-7, with D perhaps given as TRBD1 or TRBD2 (5 bases each). Germline CDR1 reads DFQATT; CDR2 reads SNEGSKA (reference sequence). CDR3 length: 16 amino acids. Trimming pared 3 bases from V and 4 bases from J, leaving 22 bases between. CDR3 sequence (DNA): TGCAGTGCTAGTCGAGACAGCGGCTTAGTGAATTACGAGCAGTACTTC. Translating it yields CSASRDSGLVNYEQYF.

Regarding this clonotype: This may be a read error: a much more frequent sequence differs by one nucleotide. J is TRBJ2-1 and V is TRBV6-5; 9 nucleotides align to TRBD2. CDR3 length: 14 amino acids. The germline V gene encodes CDR1 MNHEY and CDR2 SVGAGI. CDR3 region: CASSYEASGNELFF. CDR3 DNA sequence: TGTGCCAGCAGTTACGAGGCTAGCGGGAACGAGCTGTTCTTC.

This clonotype was found many times. The chain couples TRBV30 to TRBJ2-7; 7 positions agree with TRBD1. V trimming: 4 bases; J trimming: 3 bases; junction bases outside the gene matches: 9. The CDR3 loop spans 14 amino acids. Germline CDR1 and CDR2: GTSNPN and SVGIG (reference sequence). CDR3 DNA: TGTGCCTGGACACAGACAGGGATCGGCTACGAGCAGTACTTC. This codes for CAWTQTGIGYEQYF.

This clonotype came up many times. The rearrangement joins TRBV28 to TRBJ2-5; 11 positions agree with TRBD1. Germline V gene sequence: CDR1 MDHEN, CDR2 SYDVKM. Losses at the gene ends were 6 bases for V and 3 bases for J; bases not matched to a gene: 9. There are 16 residues in the CDR3. This chain's CDR3 is CASSHRRGQGEETQYF. As DNA, the CDR3 is TGTGCCAGCAGCCACCGTAGGGGACAGGGGGAAGAGACCCAGTACTTC.

The chain uses TRBV7-3 and TRBJ2-3; 8 bases align to TRBD2. The V gene's germline CDR1 is SGHTA and CDR2 FQGTGA. The CDR3 totals 15 residues. The junction had 8 bases not matched to a gene; V was cut back by 4 bases and J by 5 bases. CDR3 sequence reads: CASSSQAGVGDTQYF. In DNA, the CDR3 is TGTGCCAGCAGCTCGCAAGCGGGAGTCGGAGATACGCAGTATTTT.

About this clonotype: It may be a read error: a sequence one base away is much more abundant. This chain links TRBV28 with TRBJ2-1, with no clear D. The CDR3 totals 13 residues. Germline values: CDR1 MDHEN, CDR2 SYDVKM. Trimming stripped 7 bases from V and 7 bases from J, with 14 bases between. The CDR3: CASKVQILNEQFF. The CDR3 region has the DNA TGTGCCAGCAAGGTGCAGATTCTAAATGAGCAGTTCTTC.

This clonotype was seen ten or more times. This sequence joins TRBV5-6 and TRBJ2-7; TRBD1 matches at 9 bases. CDR1 is SGHDT and CDR2 is YYEEEE in the germline V gene. The ends lost 4 bases at V and 5 bases at J; junction bases unmatched: 10. The CDR3 covers 15 residues. The DNA of the CDR3 is TGTGCCAGCAGCCTAGGAGGGACAGGGCCCAACGAGCAGTACTTC. This gives the protein CASSLGGTGPNEQYF.

This clonotype was seen ten or more times. This chain connects TRBV12-3 or TRBV12-4 to TRBJ2-1; D is possibly TRBD2 (5 bases). This CDR3 has 14 residues. Trimming cost V 2 bases and J 5 bases, with 10 bases left between them. CDR3 in DNA: TGTGCCAGCAGTTTAACCGGGAACCACAATGAGCAGTTCTTC. Protein product: CASSLTGNHNEQFF.

The V gene is TRBV20-1, the J gene TRBJ2-1; the D gene is possibly TRBD1 (6 bases). The V and J ends lost 3 bases and 2 bases respectively, with 14 bases between them. Germline V CDR1 and CDR2: DFQATT, SNEGSKA (reference sequence). The CDR3 is 15 residues long. The DNA for the CDR3 is TGCAGTGCTAGTAACACGGGACACCCCTACAATGAGCAGTTCTTC. Translated: CSASNTGHPYNEQFF.

This rearrangement joins TRBV6-2 or TRBV6-3 to TRBJ1-6; tentatively, D is TRBD1 (6 bases). Germline V gene sequence: CDR1 MNHEY, CDR2 SVGEGT. CDR3 length: 13 residues. V was shortened by 8 bases and J by 10 bases, with 15 bases between the two germline ends. The CDR3 sequence is CASYKGVDSPLHF. In nucleotides, the CDR3 is TGTGCCAGCTACAAGGGGGTTGACTCACCCCTCCACTTT.

This clonotype was found many times. The gene calls are TRBV28 and TRBJ1-1; 7 nucleotides align to TRBD1. The CDR3 extends over 13 amino acids. Losses at the gene ends were 4 bases for V and 1 base for J; bases not matched to a gene: 0. Germline assignment: CDR1 MDHEN and CDR2 SYDVKM. The CDR3 loop is CASSWDRNTEAFF. In nucleotides, the CDR3 is TGTGCCAGCAGTTGGGACAGGAACACTGAAGCTTTCTTT. Full variable domain (outside the CDR3, taken from reference TRBV28 and TRBJ1-1): DVKVTQSSRYLVKRTGEKVFLECVQDMDHENMFWYRQDPGLGLRLIYFSYDVKMKEKGDIPEGYSVSREKKERFSLILESASTNQTSMYLCASSWDRNTEAFFGQGTRLTVV.

This clonotype has ten or more counts. The chain is built from TRBV27 and TRBJ2-1; tentative D call: TRBD2 (5 bases). Germline values: CDR1 MNHEY, CDR2 SMNVEV (reference sequence). The V end lost 2 bases, the J end lost 1 base, and 9 bases lay between the germline ends. The CDR3 is 15 amino acids. Here the CDR3 reads CASSLRDRSYNEQFF. The CDR3 nucleotides are TGTGCCAGCAGTTTACGGGATAGGTCCTACAATGAGCAGTTCTTC.